These 20 T cell receptor beta chains were sequenced from one sample in a study of blood T cell repertoires in COVID-19. Libraries were prepared by immunoSEQ multiplex PCR; TCRdb keeps only in-frame clonotypes and omits some of them. Among roughly 69,000 clones listed, around four fifths were seen once. Sequencing input: peripheral blood. Receptors originate from a woman aged 45-65 years with acute or convalescent COVID-19.

The chain links TRBV30 to TRBJ2-1; D is perhaps TRBD2 (6 bases). Germline V gene lookup returns CDR1 GTSNPN and CDR2 SVGIG (reference sequence). The CDR3 totals 16 residues. The V end was cut by 3 bases, the J end by 0 bases, with 15 bases between. CDR3 sequence: CAWRAGTSPSYNEQFF. DNA of the CDR3: TGTGCCTGGAGGGCGGGAACAAGTCCCTCCTACAATGAGCAGTTCTTC.

DNA for the CDR3: TGTGCCAGCAGCCAGGGGACTAGCGGTTACAATGAGCAGTTCTTC. It encodes CASSQGTSGYNEQFF. The V call is TRBV7-6, the J call TRBJ2-1, with 11 bases that match TRBD2. The V gene end was trimmed by 5 bases and the J gene end by 4 bases; junction bases not matched to a gene: 4. CDR3 size: 15 residues. CDR1 and CDR2 from the germline V gene are SGHVS and FNYEAQ.

The gene calls are TRBV5-4 and TRBJ2-2; no clear D gene. Trimming pared 6 bases from V and 6 bases from J, leaving 12 bases between. This CDR3 has 13 residues. Looked up from germline, CDR1 is SGHNT and CDR2 is YYREEE (reference sequence). The CDR3 sequence: CASTYDPSGELFF. The CDR3 DNA reads TGTGCCAGCACCTACGATCCTTCCGGGGAGCTGTTTTTT. The full variable domain, completed using reference TRBV5-4 and TRBJ2-2, is ETGVTQSPTHLIKTRGQQVTLRCSSQSGHNTVSWYQQALGQGPQFIFQYYREEENGRGNFPPRFSGLQFPNYSSELNVNALELDDSALYLCASTYDPSGELFFGEGSRLTVL.

In this sample, this clone turned up once. The chain recombines TRBV7-2 with TRBJ1-6; D is uncertain. CDR3 size: 16 residues. V lost 3 bases to trimming and J lost 0 bases, with 9 bases between them. Germline CDR1 SGHTA, CDR2 FQGNSA. CDR3 in amino acids: CASSFEGDSYNSPLHF. DNA for the CDR3: TGTGCCAGCAGCTTTGAGGGTGACTCCTATAATTCACCCCTCCACTTT. The variable domain in full, with the rest retrieved from reference TRBV7-2 and TRBJ1-6, is GAGVSQSPSNKVTEKGKDVELRCDPISGHTALYWYRQSLGQGLEFLIYFQGNSAPDKSGLPSDRFSAERTGGSVSTLTIQRTQQEDSAVYLCASSFEGDSYNSPLHFGNGTRLTVT.

The chain has TRBV7-2 and TRBJ2-2, with no clear D. The V end lost 2 bases, the J end lost 0 bases, and 7 bases lay between the germline ends. Germline lookup yields CDR1 SGHTA and CDR2 FQGNSA. The length of the CDR3 is 15 residues. CDR3 sequence (DNA): TGTGCCAGCAGCTTAAGACAAACGAACACCGGGGAGCTGTTTTTT. It yields the protein CASSLRQTNTGELFF.

The DNA for the CDR3 is TGTGCCAGTGCGTCGGCAGGGGGATCACCCCTCCACTTT. It codes for CASASAGGSPLHF. This rearrangement joins TRBV19 to TRBJ1-6; 7 bases line up with TRBD1. There are 13 residues in the CDR3. Germline CDR1 LNHDA, CDR2 SQIVND (reference sequence). The junction had 8 bases not matched to a gene; V was cut back by 8 bases and J by 10 bases. The full variable domain, with the rest looked up from reference TRBV19 and TRBJ1-6, is DGGITQSPKYLFRKEGQNVTLSCEQNLNHDAMYWYRQDPGQGLRLIYYSQIVNDFQKGDIAEGYSVSREKKESFPLTVTSAQKNPTAFYLCASASAGGSPLHFGNGTRLTVT.

The V call is TRBV5-4, the J call TRBJ2-1, with 14 bases aligning to TRBD2. The germline V gene encodes CDR1 SGHNT and CDR2 YYREEE (reference sequence). The CDR3 spans 17 residues. The V segment lost 4 bases and the J segment 4 bases; nucleotides outside the gene matches: 7. CDR3 in DNA: TGTGCCAGCAGCACAGGGACTAGCGGGAGCCGATACAATGAGCAGTTCTTC. Translated: CASSTGTSGSRYNEQFF.

This clone occurred a few times. The chain recombines TRBV10-3 with TRBJ2-7; D possibly corresponds to TRBD1 (6 bases). V lost 0 bases, J lost 5 bases, and 14 bases lay in between. The germline V gene has CDR1 ENHRY and CDR2 SYGVKD. CDR3 size: 15 residues. The CDR3 DNA reads TGTGCCATCAGTGAGTCTCATACAGGGACAAACGAGCAGTACTTC. Its protein product is CAISESHTGTNEQYF.

This clone turned up a few times. The chain joins TRBV6-5 to TRBJ1-5, with D unresolved. Germline V gene lookup returns CDR1 MNHEY and CDR2 SVGAGI. CDR3 size: 13 residues. The V end was cut by 0 bases, the J end by 6 bases, with 6 bases between. The CDR3 sequence: CASSYSFGQPQHF. CDR3 bases: TGTGCCAGCAGTTACTCGTTCGGTCAGCCCCAGCATTTT.

In this sample, this clone turned up once. The chain has TRBV11-2 and TRBJ2-1; D ambiguous. CDR1 and CDR2 (germline): SGHAT, FQNNGV. V gave up 1 base and J gave up 2 bases, with 9 bases separating them. The CDR3 runs 15 residues. As DNA, the CDR3 is TGTGCCAGCAGCTTAGGGGTAGCACCCTACAATGAGCAGTTCTTC. Protein sequence: CASSLGVAPYNEQFF. The variable domain in full, with the rest retrieved from reference TRBV11-2 and TRBJ2-1, is EAGVAQSPRYKIIEKRQSVAFWCNPISGHATLYWYQQILGQGPKLLIQFQNNGVVDDSQLPKDRFSAERLKGVDSTLKIQPAKLEDSAVYLCASSLGVAPYNEQFFGPGTRLTVL.

This clone was counted once. The chain uses TRBV18 and TRBJ2-7; weak D call: TRBD2 (6 bases). Germline assignment: CDR1 KGHSH and CDR2 LQKENI. Between the trimmed V and J ends, which lost 4 bases and 6 bases, there was a span of 25 bases. There are 17 residues in the CDR3. CDR3 DNA: TGTGCCAGCTCACAGATGGAGACCGGGACTGGAGGCACCGAGCAGTACTTC. Translating it yields CASSQMETGTGGTEQYF.

This chain links TRBV7-7 with TRBJ2-2, with 7 bases identical to TRBD2. The CDR3 sequence is 18 residues long. With 3 bases clipped from V and 4 bases from J, the junction kept 14 bases outside the gene matches. Germline CDR1 is SSHAT and CDR2 is FNYEAQ (reference sequence). CDR3 coding DNA: TGTGCCAGCAGCTTGTCCCGGGACTACGCCCGTGGCACCGGGGAGCTGTTTTTT. It is translated as CASSLSRDYARGTGELFF.

The gene calls are TRBV9 and TRBJ1-1, with TRBD1 identical over 8 bases. V gave up 3 bases and J gave up 4 bases; unmatched junction bases: 8. In germline, CDR1 is SGDLS, CDR2 YYNGEE. There are 15 residues in the CDR3. The CDR3 DNA sequence: TGTGCCAGCAGCGGGGCTGCCGGGACAGGCACTGAAGCTTTCTTT. This codes for CASSGAAGTGTEAFF.

The gene calls are TRBV5-1 and TRBJ2-1, with 10 bases matching TRBD2. Germline CDR1 is SGHRS and CDR2 is YFSETQ. CDR3 length: 16 amino acids. V shed 2 bases and J 8 bases; nucleotides not matched to a gene: 10. The CDR3: CASSLKREGGGYEQFF. Here the CDR3 DNA reads TGCGCCAGCAGCTTAAAGCGGGAGGGAGGTGGCTATGAGCAGTTCTTC.

The rearrangement links TRBV5-1 to TRBJ1-1; D is ambiguous. This CDR3 has 13 residues. The germline gives CDR1 SGHRS, CDR2 YFSETQ. Trimming left V 4 bases short and J 1 base short, with 8 bases between. CDR3 in DNA: TGCGCCAGCAGCGCCACACAGAACACTGAAGCTTTCTTT. Its protein product is CASSATQNTEAFF.

The chain joins TRBV27 to TRBJ1-2, with D possibly TRBD1 on 5 matching bases. This CDR3 is 15 amino acids long. CDR1 MNHEY and CDR2 SMNVEV come from the germline V gene (reference sequence). V dropped 5 bases and J dropped 4 bases, with 17 bases sitting between them. The CDR3 DNA follows: TGTGCCAGCAGTAAACCAGGATGGGACTTCTATGGCTACACCTTC. The encoded protein is CASSKPGWDFYGYTF.

CDR3 amino acids: CASSLGRETQYF. CDR3 bases: TGTGCCAGCAGCTTAGGGCGGGAGACCCAGTACTTC. The rearrangement uses TRBV7-2 and TRBJ2-5; D not certain. The germline V gene encodes CDR1 SGHTA and CDR2 FQGNSA. V was pared by 1 base and J by 5 bases, with 5 bases between. CDR3 length: 12 amino acids.

The rearrangement joins TRBV18 to TRBJ2-1, with D hard to call. The CDR3 runs 12 residues. Trimming pared 5 bases from V and 7 bases from J, leaving 9 bases between. The germline V gene has CDR1 KGHSH and CDR2 LQKENI. CDR3 DNA: TGTGCCAGCTCAACCGACTCGAATGAGCAGTTCTTC. This sequence encodes CASSTDSNEQFF.

The chain employs TRBV3-1 (or the pseudogene TRBV3-2) and TRBJ1-6, with 9 bases that match TRBD1. Germline-derived CDR1 and CDR2 are LGHDT and YNNKEL (reference sequence). The CDR3 totals 15 residues. V lost 6 bases, J lost 9 bases, and 9 bases stayed unmatched. The CDR3 nucleotides are TGTGCCAGCAGTCCAGACAGGGGGTATTTTTCACCCCTCCACTTT. Amino acid sequence: CASSPDRGYFSPLHF.

The rearrangement links TRBV4-1 to TRBJ2-5; D is ambiguous. Per the germline V gene, CDR1 is MGHRA and CDR2 is YSYEKL. V shed 5 bases and J shed 5 bases, with 21 bases lying between them. The CDR3 runs 16 residues. In DNA form, the CDR3 reads TGCGCCAGCAGCAGCGACGGATCGCCGTCTAGGGAGACCCAGTACTTC. Its translation: CASSSDGSPSRETQYF.